Listed below are T cell receptor beta chains from one sample, sequenced in a study of T cell responses to AZD1222 COVID-19 vaccine. Assay used: immunoSEQ multiplex PCR; TCRdb lists only in-frame clones, some missing. The sample records some 200,000 clones, around 94% being singletons. The sequencing here drew on peripheral blood, taken 28 days after the second dose of the MenACWY control vaccine. Receptors originate from an adult who received the MenACWY meningococcal vaccine as a control. CDR3s include the opening cysteine and the closing phenylalanine or tryptophan. A D gene is named only where the DNA matches it firmly. Clone size, where shown, is once, few, many, or a class for clones that have expanded.

NA,TRBV5-1,TRBJ1-1,NA,TGCGCCAGCAGCTACCCGGCCGGGGGAATGAACACTGAAGCTTTCTTT,CASSYPAGGMNTEAFF
NA,TRBV12-3/TRBV12-4,TRBJ1-1,NA,TGTGCCAGCAGTGCCTGGGGGGTCACTGAAGCTTTCTTT,CASSAWGVTEAFF
NA,TRBV30,TRBJ1-2,NA,TGTGCCTGGAGTCCCTCCGGGATCTCCTATGGCTACACCTTC,CAWSPSGISYGYTF
NA,TRBV11-3,TRBJ1-1,NA,TGTGCCAGCAGCTCCAAAAGGACCGGTGGCACTGAAGCTTTCTTT,CASSSKRTGGTEAFF
NA,TRBV27,TRBJ2-2,TRBD1,TGTGCCAGCAAAGCTCGGACAGGGAACACCGGGGAGCTGTTTTTT,CASKARTGNTGELFF
NA,TRBV7-2,TRBJ1-3,NA,TGTGCCAGCAGCTTAGCTCGCTTAACTGGAAACACCATATATTTT,CASSLARLTGNTIYF
NA,TRBV27,TRBJ2-1,NA,TGTGCCAGCAGCTCGAGTGGGGGAACCTACAATGAGCAGTTCTTC,CASSSSGGTYNEQFF
NA,TRBV2,TRBJ1-1,NA,TGTGCCAGCAGAGATACCGGGACCCCATCTGAGGAAGCTTTCTTT,CASRDTGTPSEEAFF
NA,TRBV9,TRBJ2-7,TRBD2,TGTGCCAGCAGCCCAAACCCGGGAGGTAGACTAGGGTCCTACGAGCAGTACTTC,CASSPNPGGRLGSYEQYF
once,TRBV6-5,TRBJ2-5,NA,TGTGCCAGCAAAGGGGCCGGGACCCAAGAGACCCAGTACTTC,CASKGAGTQETQYF
NA,TRBV10-1,TRBJ2-5,TRBD2,TGCGCCAGCCCCCACCCCCCGGGACTAGCGGGAGGGCCGAGGGAGACCCAGTACTTC,CASPHPPGLAGGPRETQYF
NA,TRBV18,TRBJ2-5,NA,TGTGCCAGCTCACCAGATAGCCCGAAGACCCAGTACTTC,CASSPDSPKTQYF
NA,TRBV19,TRBJ1-1,NA,TGTGCCAGTAGCCGCCAAAGCACTGAAGCTTTCTTT,CASSRQSTEAFF
NA,TRBV7-2,TRBJ2-7,NA,TGTGCCAGCACCCTAGGGCGTTTTAACGAGCAGTACTTC,CASTLGRFNEQYF
once,TRBV24-1,TRBJ2-7,TRBD1,TGTGCCACCAGTGATTCTCGGACAGGGGGGTACGAGCAGTACTTC,CATSDSRTGGYEQYF
NA,TRBV4-3,TRBJ2-7,NA,TGCGCCAGCAGCCATGGGGTCTCCGCGGGGCTCTACGAGCAGTACTTC,CASSHGVSAGLYEQYF
once,TRBV19,TRBJ1-1,NA,TGTGCCAGTAGTTTAGGCAGGAACACTGAAGCTTTCTTT,CASSLGRNTEAFF
once,TRBV30,TRBJ1-4,NA,TGTGCCTGGAGTAACGACAGGAGGGGTAATGAAAAACTGTTTTTT,CAWSNDRRGNEKLFF
NA,TRBV7-2,TRBJ2-7,NA,TGTGCCAGCAGCTTAGCGATCATGTGGGAGCAGTACTTC,CASSLAIMWEQYF
NA,TRBV12-3/TRBV12-4,TRBJ1-2,NA,TGTGCCAGCAGATTATCAAACTATGGCTACACCTTC,CASRLSNYGYTF
NA,TRBV5-6,TRBJ1-1,NA,TGTGCCAGCAGCTTATTGAATTGGAACACTGAAGCTTTCTTT,CASSLLNWNTEAFF
NA,TRBV5-1,TRBJ2-3,NA,TGCGCCAGCAGCTTGGATGGCGCCAACACAGATACGCAGTATTTT,CASSLDGANTDTQYF
NA,TRBV13,TRBJ2-3,NA,TGTGCCAGCAGCCCCCTGGCCTCAGATACGCAGTATTTT,CASSPLASDTQYF
NA,TRBV7-9,TRBJ1-6,NA,TGTGCCAGCATCCCCTTAGTCCGACGGCCTGCCGTGGGGGCACCCCTCCACTTT,CASIPLVRRPAVGAPLHF
NA,TRBV10-3,TRBJ1-5,NA,TGTGCCATCAGTGAGGCCAGGGAAAGCAATCAGCCCCAGCATTTT,CAISEARESNQPQHF
NA,TRBV5-1,TRBJ2-7,NA,TGCGCCAGCAGCTTGGAGGTCTTGCAAGTGCAGTACTTC,CASSLEVLQVQYF
NA,TRBV27,TRBJ1-1,NA,TGTGCCAGCAGTTTAACAGGGTATGACACTGAAGCTTTCTTT,CASSLTGYDTEAFF
NA,TRBV15,TRBJ2-3,TRBD2,TGTGCCACCAGCAGAGAAGGCGGGAGGGCCGGTGCAGATACGCAGTATTTT,CATSREGGRAGADTQYF
NA,TRBV28,TRBJ1-6,NA,TGTGCCAGCAGTTTGGTCCGGGCATCTTCACCCCTCCACTTT,CASSLVRASSPLHF
NA,TRBV7-2,TRBJ1-2,NA,TGTGCCAGCAGCTTAGCGGGCAGGGGAGGCGGTGACTATGGCTACACCTTC,CASSLAGRGGGDYGYTF
NA,TRBV7-3,TRBJ2-1,TRBD2,TGTGCCAGCAGCGCTACAGGGACTAGCGGTTACAATGAGCAGTTCTTC,CASSATGTSGYNEQFF
NA,TRBV5-4,TRBJ1-5,NA,TGTGCCAGCAGCTTGTTCACGGGGTGGTGCGCCAATCAGCCCCAGCATTTT,CASSLFTGWCANQPQHF
NA,TRBV3-1/TRBV3-2,TRBJ2-5,NA,TGTGCCAGCAGCCCCTCCGGGCCCCAAGAGACCCAGTACTTC,CASSPSGPQETQYF
NA,TRBV2,TRBJ2-4,NA,TGTGCCAGCAGTGAAGTCTTACAGCTAGCCAAAAACATTCAGTACTTC,CASSEVLQLAKNIQYF
once,TRBV19,TRBJ1-5,NA,TGTGCCAGTAGTCCCCAGTTTGGCTGGGTTAATCAGCCCCAGCATTTT,CASSPQFGWVNQPQHF
NA,TRBV18,TRBJ1-5,TRBD1,TGTGCCAGCTCAGCGAAAGACAGGGGCACCCAGCATTTT,CASSAKDRGTQHF
NA,TRBV7-2,TRBJ1-1,TRBD1,TGTGCCAGCAGCTTATTGGGAGGGACAGGGCTGACTGAAGCTTTCTTT,CASSLLGGTGLTEAFF
NA,TRBV6-5,TRBJ1-4,NA,TGTGCCAGCAGTTACTCGATCCTCTGGGCGAATGAAAAACTGTTTTTT,CASSYSILWANEKLFF
once,TRBV6-5,TRBJ2-7,TRBD1,TGTGCCAGCAGTCCAAGACAGGGAGCCCCCTACGAGCAGTACTTC,CASSPRQGAPYEQYF
NA,TRBV19,TRBJ2-5,NA,TGTGCCAGTAGTGGGCAGGGAGAGACCCAGTACTTC,CASSGQGETQYF
NA,TRBV18,TRBJ1-1,NA,TGTGCCAGCTCACCGCTACATAACACTGAAGCTTTCTTT,CASSPLHNTEAFF
NA,TRBV27,TRBJ2-2,TRBD2,TGTGCCAGCAGTTTCGCTAGCGGGAGATTCAGGGACACCGGGGAGCTGTTTTTT,CASSFASGRFRDTGELFF
NA,TRBV18,TRBJ1-5,NA,TGTGCCAGCTCACCCGGACAGACGAATCAGCCCCAGCATTTT,CASSPGQTNQPQHF
NA,TRBV27,TRBJ1-2,NA,TGTGCCAGCAGTTTTCGCCCAGGGCGTTCTTATGGCTACACCTTC,CASSFRPGRSYGYTF
NA,TRBV7-9,TRBJ2-7,TRBD2,TGTGCCAGCAGCTTAGGACTAGCGGAGACAGGGCAGTACTTC,CASSLGLAETGQYF
NA,TRBV5-1,TRBJ2-7,TRBD2,TGCGCCAGCAGCTTGGGACTAGCGGGAGCTAGTGAGCAGTACTTC,CASSLGLAGASEQYF
NA,TRBV7-9,TRBJ1-1,NA,TGTGCCAGCAGCTTAGCCCTCGGCCTGAACACTGAAGCTTTCTTT,CASSLALGLNTEAFF
NA,TRBV9,TRBJ2-1,NA,TGTGCCAGCAGCGTCACCGAAGCGGCATACAATGAGCAGTTCTTC,CASSVTEAAYNEQFF
NA,TRBV28,TRBJ1-1,TRBD1,TGTGCCAGCGGGACAGCCCAGAACACTGAAGCTTTCTTT,CASGTAQNTEAFF
NA,TRBV11-2,TRBJ2-1,TRBD2,TGTGCCAGCAGCGCGGGACTAGTGCCAGGTGATGAGCAGTTCTTC,CASSAGLVPGDEQFF
NA,TRBV18,TRBJ2-1,TRBD2,TGTGCCAGCTCACCAAGGACTAGCGGGAGCAATGAGCAGTTCTTC,CASSPRTSGSNEQFF
NA,TRBV3-1/TRBV3-2,TRBJ1-5,TRBD1,TGTGCCAGCAGCCAAGTTGTGGGACAGGGAAACGGGCCCCAGCATTTT,CASSQVVGQGNGPQHF
NA,TRBV27,TRBJ1-5,NA,TGTGCCAGCAGTGGGGCCGAAGATCAGCCCCAGCATTTT,CASSGAEDQPQHF
NA,TRBV18,TRBJ1-1,NA,TGTGCCAGCTCACCACGGGTCGGGACCATGAACACTGAAGCTTTCTTT,CASSPRVGTMNTEAFF
NA,TRBV19,TRBJ1-3,NA,TGTGCCAGTAGTGAGGGCGCTGGAAACACCATATATTTT,CASSEGAGNTIYF
NA,TRBV18,TRBJ2-1,NA,TGTGCCAGCTCACCACGGGTTCCGGGACTCACCTACAATGAGCAGTTCTTC,CASSPRVPGLTYNEQFF
NA,TRBV18,TRBJ1-2,TRBD1,TGTGCCAGCTCACCTACAGGGGGCGAAGTTGGCTACACCTTC,CASSPTGGEVGYTF
NA,TRBV6-2/TRBV6-3,TRBJ2-7,TRBD2,TGTGCCAGCAGTTACCTCGGGACTAGCGGGAGGGCGTCCGAGCAGTACTTC,CASSYLGTSGRASEQYF
NA,TRBV12-3/TRBV12-4,TRBJ2-7,NA,TGTGCCAGCAGTTTACTCGGTGAGCAGTACTTC,CASSLLGEQYF
NA,TRBV27,TRBJ2-1,NA,TGTGCCAGCAGTTTCGGCATCCTACGACAGCAGACAAGGTCTAACGATGAGCAGTTCTTC,CASSFGILRQQTRSNDEQFF